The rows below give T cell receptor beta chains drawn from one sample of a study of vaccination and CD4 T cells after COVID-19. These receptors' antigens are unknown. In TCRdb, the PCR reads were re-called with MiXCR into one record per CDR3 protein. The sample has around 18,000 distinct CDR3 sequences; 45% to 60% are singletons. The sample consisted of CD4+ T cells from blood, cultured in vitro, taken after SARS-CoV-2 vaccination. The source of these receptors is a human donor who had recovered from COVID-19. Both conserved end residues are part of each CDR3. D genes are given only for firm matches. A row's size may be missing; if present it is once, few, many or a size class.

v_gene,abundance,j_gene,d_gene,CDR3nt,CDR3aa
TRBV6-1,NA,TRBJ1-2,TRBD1,TGTGCCAGCAGTGAGGGGGACAGGGGCTCAATTTATAACTATGGCTACACCTTC,CASSEGDRGSIYNYGYTF
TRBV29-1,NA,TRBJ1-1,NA,TGCAGCGTTGAAAAGGGCCAGGACACTGAAGCTTTCTTT,CSVEKGQDTEAFF
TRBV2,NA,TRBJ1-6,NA,TGTGCCAGCAGTGATTCGCGTTCCAATAATTCACCCCTCCACTTT,CASSDSRSNNSPLHF
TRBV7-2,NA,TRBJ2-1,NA,TGTGCCAGCAGCTCCTCAGGACTGTACAATGAGCAGTTCTTC,CASSSSGLYNEQFF
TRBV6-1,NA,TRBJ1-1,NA,TGTGCCAGCAGGGACACCATGAACACTGAAGCTTTCTTT,CASRDTMNTEAFF
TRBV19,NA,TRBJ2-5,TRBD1,TGTGCCAGTAGCCACCTCCCCGGGACAGGGTATGTGACCCAGTACTTC,CASSHLPGTGYVTQYF
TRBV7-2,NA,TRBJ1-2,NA,TGTGCCAGCAGCTTAGACAGCCACGCTTATGGCTACACCTTC,CASSLDSHAYGYTF
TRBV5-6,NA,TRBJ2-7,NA,TGTGCCAGCAGCCCAACCTACAGGGCCTACTACGAGCAGTACTTC,CASSPTYRAYYEQYF
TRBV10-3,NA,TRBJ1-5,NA,TGTGCCATCGCCGGGGGCGAGGATCAGCCCCAGCATTTT,CAIAGGEDQPQHF
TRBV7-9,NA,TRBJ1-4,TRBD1,TGTGCCAGCAGCCCGGGACAGGGGATTGAAAAACTGTTTTTT,CASSPGQGIEKLFF
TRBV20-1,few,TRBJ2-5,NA,TGCAGTGCTGTCCTTCGGGGCCAAGGCCAAGAGACCCAGTACTTC,CSAVLRGQGQETQYF
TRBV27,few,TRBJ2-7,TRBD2,TGTGCCAGCAGTTTCCTAGCGGGATCTAGGCACGAGCAGTACTTC,CASSFLAGSRHEQYF
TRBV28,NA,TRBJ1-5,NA,TGTGCCAGCAGGGGAGGCAATCAGCCCCAGCATTTT,CASRGGNQPQHF
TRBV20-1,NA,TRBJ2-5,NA,TGCAGTGCTGCTAGCGACGAAGAGACCCAGTACTTC,CSAASDEETQYF
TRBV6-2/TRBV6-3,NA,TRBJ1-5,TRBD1,TGTGCCAGCAGACCCGGACAGGCGGATCAGCCCCAGCATTTT,CASRPGQADQPQHF
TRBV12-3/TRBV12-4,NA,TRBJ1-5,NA,TGTGCCAGCAGTCTCGGAATACAGCCCCAGCATTTT,CASSLGIQPQHF
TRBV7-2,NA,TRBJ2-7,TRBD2,TGTGCCAGCAGCCCGGGGGGACTAGCGGGAGGGGAGTACGAGCAGTACTTC,CASSPGGLAGGEYEQYF
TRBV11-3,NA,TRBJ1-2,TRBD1,TGTGCCAGCAGCTTGATACCGGGGCAGGGGGACAACACCTTC,CASSLIPGQGDNTF
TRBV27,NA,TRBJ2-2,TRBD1,TGTGCCAGCAGTTTCGCCCAGGGGGTAAACACCGGGGAGCTGTTTTTT,CASSFAQGVNTGELFF
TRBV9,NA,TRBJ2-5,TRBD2,TGTGCCAGCAGCGTAGGAGCGGGAGGGATGGTAAGGCAAGAGACCCAGTACTTC,CASSVGAGGMVRQETQYF
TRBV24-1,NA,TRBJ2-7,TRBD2,TGTGCCACCAGTGCGAAAAGCGGGGGGCAGAGAGGGGAGCAGTACTTC,CATSAKSGGQRGEQYF
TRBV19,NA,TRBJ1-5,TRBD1,TGTGCCAGTACCGACAGGGGAGGACAGCCCCAGCATTTT,CASTDRGGQPQHF
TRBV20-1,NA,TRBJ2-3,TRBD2,TGCAGTGGACTTAGCGGGGGGCTGCCAGATACGCAGTATTTT,CSGLSGGLPDTQYF
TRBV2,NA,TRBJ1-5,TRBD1,TGTGCCAGCAGTGAGGCTTCAGGGGGCGGCAATCAGCCCCAGCATTTT,CASSEASGGGNQPQHF
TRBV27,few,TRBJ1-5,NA,TGTGCCAGCAGTCCCAACAGTGGGCATCAGCCCCAGCATTTT,CASSPNSGHQPQHF
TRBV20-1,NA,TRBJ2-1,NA,TGCAGTGCCCGAGACTTTGGGTGGAATGAGCAGTTCTTC,CSARDFGWNEQFF
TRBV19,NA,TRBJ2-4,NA,TGTGCCAGTGGTTCCCCAATAGAAAACATTCAGTACTTC,CASGSPIENIQYF
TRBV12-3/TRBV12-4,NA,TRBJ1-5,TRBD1,TGTGCCAGCAGTTTGGGGACAGGGGGCCATCAGCCCCAGCATTTT,CASSLGTGGHQPQHF
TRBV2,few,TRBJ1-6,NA,TGTGCCAGCAATTCCGGGAGCTCCTATAATTCACCCCTCCACTTT,CASNSGSSYNSPLHF
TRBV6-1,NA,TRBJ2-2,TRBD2,TGTGCCAGCAGTGAAGTGGGAGGGCCGAGGACCGGGGAGCTGTTTTTT,CASSEVGGPRTGELFF
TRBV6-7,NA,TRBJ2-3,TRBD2,TGTGCCAGCAGTTACTCGAACCCCGTGGGGGGAGCGGGAGCGGTGGCAGATACGCAGTATTTT,CASSYSNPVGGAGAVADTQYF
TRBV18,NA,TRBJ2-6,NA,TGTGCCAGCTCACCACCGAGGGGGTCGCACTCTGGGGCCAACGTCCTGACTTTC,CASSPPRGSHSGANVLTF
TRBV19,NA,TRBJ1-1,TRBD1,TGTGCCAGTAGTACTTCCAAAAACAGGGGGCCACCCCCGGACACTGAAGCTTTCTTT,CASSTSKNRGPPPDTEAFF
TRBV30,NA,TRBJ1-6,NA,TGTGCCTGGAGTCCCGAGGGCTCCTATAATTCACCCCTCCACTTT,CAWSPEGSYNSPLHF
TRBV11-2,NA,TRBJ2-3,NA,TGTGCCAGCAGCTTAAGAGACACAGATACGCAGTATTTT,CASSLRDTDTQYF